This is a list of T cell receptor beta chains from one sample in a study of blood T cell repertoires in COVID-19. Profiled with immunoSEQ multiplex PCR; TCRdb holds only in-frame clones, not every one. The sample includes over 200,000 clones, approximately 90% seen only once; the top ten take 15%. The source material was PBMCs or T cells enriched from blood (not recorded which). All receptors come from a man younger than 35 who had recovered from COVID-19. CDR3s include the opening cysteine and the closing phenylalanine or tryptophan. D genes are given only for firm matches. Clone sizes are given selectively: once, few, many, or a class where the clone is expanded.

v_call	d_call	clone_size	j_call	cdr3_length	cdr3_aa	cdr3_nt
TRBV11-2	TRBD1	NA	TRBJ1-2	16	CASSFGEGQVLYGYTF	TGTGCCAGCAGCTTCGGTGAGGGACAGGTCCTCTATGGCTACACCTTC
TRBV11-3	TRBD2	NA	TRBJ2-3	15	CASSSAGGSTDTQYF	TGTGCCAGCAGCTCGGCGGGGGGTAGCACAGATACGCAGTATTTT
TRBV19	TRBD1	NA	TRBJ1-4	16	CASSTGTGATNEKLFF	TGTGCCAGTAGTACCGGGACAGGTGCAACTAATGAAAAACTGTTTTTT
TRBV4-2	TRBD2	few	TRBJ2-1	17	CASSQGVAGVSYNEQFF	TGTGCCAGCAGCCAAGGGGTTGCGGGAGTCTCCTACAATGAGCAGTTCTTC
TRBV2	NA	NA	TRBJ1-2	16	CASSDGPALANYGYTF	TGTGCCAGCAGTGACGGTCCCGCCCTGGCTAACTATGGCTACACCTTC
TRBV3-1/TRBV3-2	NA	NA	TRBJ2-3	15	CASSQAAGLTDTQYF	TGTGCCAGCAGCCAAGCCGCGGGCCTCACAGATACGCAGTATTTT
TRBV7-2	NA	NA	TRBJ2-5	15	CASSQNLMAQETQYF	TGTGCCAGCAGCCAAAACCTTATGGCCCAAGAGACCCAGTACTTC
TRBV11-2	TRBD2	NA	TRBJ2-7	18	CASSIAGTSGGTWGEQYF	TGTGCCAGCAGCATCGCCGGGACTAGCGGGGGAACCTGGGGCGAGCAGTACTTC
TRBV29-1	TRBD1	many	TRBJ2-5	12	CSVDRGLETQYF	TGCAGCGTCGACAGGGGGCTGGAGACCCAGTACTTC
TRBV15	NA	few	TRBJ1-5	18	CATSQTLRTVRVRQPQHF	TGTGCCACCAGCCAAACCTTAAGGACAGTCAGGGTAAGACAGCCCCAGCATTTT
TRBV5-1	TRBD2	NA	TRBJ2-5	14	CASSPGTTQETQYF	TGCGCCAGCAGCCCCGGGACTACCCAAGAGACCCAGTACTTC
TRBV27	TRBD1	NA	TRBJ1-1	16	CASSISRQGLNTEAFF	TGTGCCAGCAGTATATCTCGACAGGGTCTTAACACTGAAGCTTTCTTT
TRBV6-5	NA	NA	TRBJ1-2	16	CASSYLSPRPGKRYTF	TGTGCCAGCAGTTACCTCTCCCCCCGGCCGGGGAAACGTTACACCTTC
TRBV27	NA	NA	TRBJ2-5	13	CASSRDWIETQYF	TGTGCCAGCAGCCGTGACTGGATCGAGACCCAGTACTTC
TRBV16	NA	NA	TRBJ1-5	12	CASNQGDQPQHF	TGTGCCAGCAACCAGGGAGATCAGCCCCAGCATTTT
TRBV7-8	TRBD2	NA	TRBJ2-7	15	CASSLTSGSFYEQYF	TGTGCCAGCAGTCTGACTAGCGGGAGTTTCTACGAGCAGTACTTC
TRBV7-2	NA	many	TRBJ2-7	16	CASSPTPGRGSYEQYF	TGTGCCAGCAGCCCAACCCCCGGACGGGGCTCCTACGAGCAGTACTTC
TRBV7-2	TRBD1	NA	TRBJ1-2	14	CASSLPGQGDGYTF	TGTGCCAGCAGCTTACCGGGACAGGGGGATGGCTACACCTTC
TRBV18	NA	NA	TRBJ1-5	12	CASRGPTVTQHF	TGTGCCAGCAGAGGCCCCACGGTTACCCAGCATTTT
TRBV4-1	TRBD2	once	TRBJ2-3	17	CASSLPNLAAQSDTQYF	TGCGCCAGCAGCCTCCCGAACCTAGCGGCCCAGTCAGATACGCAGTATTTT
TRBV7-3	TRBD1	NA	TRBJ2-5	15	CASSLTSDRGETQYF	TGTGCCAGCAGCTTAACCTCGGACAGGGGGGAGACCCAGTACTTC
TRBV2	NA	NA	TRBJ2-7	11	CASSAVYEQYF	TGTGCCAGCAGTGCGGTGTACGAGCAGTACTTC
TRBV30	TRBD1	NA	TRBJ1-1	22	CAWRPLTYRGRNLEKVNTEAFF	TGTGCCTGGAGGCCTTTGACTTACAGGGGGCGGAATCTCGAGAAAGTGAACACTGAAGCTTTCTTT
TRBV13	NA	NA	TRBJ2-2	16	CASSLRTGKNTGELFF	TGTGCCAGCAGCTTACGTACAGGGAAGAACACCGGGGAGCTGTTTTTT
TRBV28	NA	NA	TRBJ1-1	10	CASSRYEAFF	TGTGCCAGCAGCAGGTATGAAGCTTTCTTT
TRBV11-2	TRBD2	NA	TRBJ2-3	15	CASSLDIAGTDTQYF	TGTGCCAGCAGCTTAGACATAGCGGGGACAGATACGCAGTATTTT
TRBV19	NA	NA	TRBJ2-5	12	CASSMRSETQYF	TGTGCCAGTAGTATGCGGTCAGAGACCCAGTACTTC
TRBV15	NA	NA	TRBJ1-2	13	CATSRVGGLGYTF	TGTGCCACCAGCAGAGTCGGGGGATTAGGCTACACCTTC
TRBV19	NA	NA	TRBJ2-1	16	CASSIVRGYRGNEQFF	TGTGCCAGTAGTATAGTGAGGGGGTACCGAGGGAATGAGCAGTTCTTC
TRBV28	TRBD2	NA	TRBJ2-7	13	CASLDGGDHEQYF	TGTGCCAGCCTAGACGGGGGGGACCACGAGCAGTACTTC
TRBV5-4	NA	NA	TRBJ2-3	15	CASSPRNGDTDTQYF	TGTGCCAGCAGCCCACGGAACGGGGACACAGATACGCAGTATTTT
TRBV2	NA	NA	TRBJ2-1	14	CASSSSDTYNEQFF	TGTGCCAGCAGTTCCTCCGACACTTACAATGAGCAGTTCTTC
TRBV11-3	NA	NA	TRBJ2-7	14	CASSPKGPPGEQYF	TGTGCCAGCAGCCCAAAAGGGCCTCCGGGGGAGCAGTACTTC
TRBV28	TRBD1	NA	TRBJ2-6	17	CASSLTSGGSGANVLTF	TGTGCCAGCAGTTTGACATCAGGGGGCTCTGGGGCCAACGTCCTGACTTTC
TRBV19	NA	NA	TRBJ1-4	15	CASSIGWGVNEKLFF	TGTGCCAGTAGTATAGGATGGGGAGTTAATGAAAAACTGTTTTTT
TRBV6-2/TRBV6-3	TRBD2	NA	TRBJ2-1	15	CASSQGLAAYNEQFF	TGTGCCAGCAGTCAAGGACTAGCGGCGTACAATGAGCAGTTCTTC
TRBV27	NA	NA	TRBJ1-4	16	CASSSYRGTANEKLFF	TGTGCCAGCAGTTCCTACCGCGGGACGGCTAATGAAAAACTGTTTTTT
TRBV25-1	NA	NA	TRBJ2-5	13	CASSARGWGLHYF	TGTGCCAGCAGTGCCCGGGGGTGGGGCCTACATTACTTC
TRBV5-4	TRBD2	NA	TRBJ2-3	16	CASSLAAGGQADTQYF	TGTGCCAGCAGCTTGGCAGCGGGAGGTCAGGCAGATACGCAGTATTTT
TRBV2	TRBD1	once	TRBJ2-5	14	CASSGGQGEETQYF	TGTGCCAGCAGTGGAGGACAGGGGGAAGAGACCCAGTACTTC
TRBV7-2	TRBD1	NA	TRBJ1-5	15	CASSLVAGGTQPQHF	TGTGCCAGCAGCTTAGTAGCAGGGGGCACTCAGCCCCAGCATTTT
TRBV10-1	TRBD2	NA	TRBJ2-5	16	CASSDTLAGGLETQYF	TGCGCCAGCAGTGATACACTAGCGGGAGGTCTGGAGACCCAGTACTTC
TRBV3-1/TRBV3-2	NA	NA	TRBJ2-5	15	CASSQWRRRQETQYF	TGTGCCAGCAGCCAATGGAGGCGGAGGCAAGAGACCCAGTACTTC
TRBV15	NA	NA	TRBJ2-1	14	CATRGDYSYNEQFF	TGTGCCACCCGAGGCGATTACTCCTACAATGAGCAGTTCTTC
TRBV21-1	NA	NA	TRBJ1-2	14	CASSKIDRGYGYTF	TGTGCCAGCAGCAAAATAGACAGGGGGTATGGCTACACCTTC
TRBV5-1	NA	once	TRBJ2-2	14	CASSFDYRTGELFF	TGCGCCAGCAGCTTCGACTATAGGACCGGGGAGCTGTTTTTT
TRBV7-2	NA	NA	TRBJ2-2	18	CASSLGPGASKGAGELFF	TGTGCCAGCAGCTTAGGGCCTGGGGCTTCGAAGGGGGCCGGGGAGCTGTTTTTT
TRBV28	NA	NA	TRBJ2-7	13	CASSFRTPYEQYF	TGTGCCAGCAGTTTCCGGACACCGTACGAGCAGTACTTC
TRBV19	TRBD1	NA	TRBJ1-5	16	CASSIGTGGWYQPQHF	TGTGCCAGTAGTATAGGGACAGGGGGTTGGTATCAGCCCCAGCATTTT
TRBV20-1	NA	NA	TRBJ1-2	10	CSATVDGYTF	TGCAGTGCCACTGTGGATGGCTACACCTTC